The entry that follows covers one T cell receptor beta chain sequence. The data belong to a study of shared clonotypes between healthy human individuals. Deletions cut 1 base from V and 0 bases from J, with 6 bases between. Per the germline V gene, CDR1 is SGHAT and CDR2 is FQNNGV. This CDR3 contains 15 residues. Using immunoSEQ multiplex PCR, the repertoire was profiled, and TCRdb retains in-frame clones only, with some absent. This table has nearly 1,000,000 clones, 76% appearing once. Splitting of CD4+ cells produced CD45RA+ naive and CD45RA-negative memory subsets. This rearrangement joins TRBV11-2 to TRBJ2-2, with D uncertain. Sequenced material: memory CD4+ T cells sorted from blood. Subset: CD45RA-negative fraction. The clonotype comes from a man in his late teens or twenties in good health. DNA for the CDR3: TGTGCCAGCAGCTTAGGGTACGCGAACACCGGGGAGCTGTTTTTT. This gives the protein CASSLGYANTGELFF.